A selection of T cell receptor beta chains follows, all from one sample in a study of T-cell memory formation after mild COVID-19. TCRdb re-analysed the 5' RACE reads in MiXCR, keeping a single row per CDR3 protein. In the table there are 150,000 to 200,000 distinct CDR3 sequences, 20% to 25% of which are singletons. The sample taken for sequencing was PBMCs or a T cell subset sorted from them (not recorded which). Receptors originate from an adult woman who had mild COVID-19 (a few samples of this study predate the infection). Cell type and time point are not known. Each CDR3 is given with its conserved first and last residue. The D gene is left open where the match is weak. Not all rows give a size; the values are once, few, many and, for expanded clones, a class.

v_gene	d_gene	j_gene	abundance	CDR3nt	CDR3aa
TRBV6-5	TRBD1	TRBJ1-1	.	TGTGCCAGCAGCCCTCGGGACAGGCGCCGAAGTTTCTTT	CASSPRDRRRSFF
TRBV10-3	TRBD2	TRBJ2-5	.	TGTGCCACAGGACTAGCCCAAGAGACCCAGTACTTC	CATGLAQETQYF
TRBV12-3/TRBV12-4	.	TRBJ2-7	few	TGTGCCAGCAGTTTACCATTACACGAGCAGTACTTC	CASSLPLHEQYF
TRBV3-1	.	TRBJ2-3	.	TGTGCCAGCAGCCAAGAAGGTGGAAGCGAGGTCTTCTCAGATACGCAGTATTTT	CASSQEGGSEVFSDTQYF
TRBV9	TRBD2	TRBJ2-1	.	TGTGCCAGCGGGGGTGGGGTAGCGGGAGTATTCGATGAGCAGTTCTTC	CASGGGVAGVFDEQFF
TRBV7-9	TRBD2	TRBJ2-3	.	TGTGCCAGCAGCCCAAAGGGACTAGCGGGCACAGATACGCAGTATTTT	CASSPKGLAGTDTQYF
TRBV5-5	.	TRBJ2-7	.	TGTGCCAGCAGCTTGAAGTTAGAGTACGAGCAGTACTTC	CASSLKLEYEQYF
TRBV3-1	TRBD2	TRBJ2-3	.	TGTGCCAGCAGCCAAGTAGCGGGAGGGACAGATACGCAGTATTTT	CASSQVAGGTDTQYF
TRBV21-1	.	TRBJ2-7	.	TGTGCCAGCAGCACCCGGGACAGAACATCCTACGAGCAGTACTTC	CASSTRDRTSYEQYF
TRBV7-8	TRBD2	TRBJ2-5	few	TGTGCCAGCAGCGGTAGCGGGAGGGGCGCGTACCAAGAGACCCAGTACTTC	CASSGSGRGAYQETQYF
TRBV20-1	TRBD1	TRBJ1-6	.	TGCAGTGCTAGAGATCGTATTGCGAGACAGGGGAGTTCACCCCTCCACTTT	CSARDRIARQGSSPLHF
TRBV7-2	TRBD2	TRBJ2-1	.	TGTGCCAGCGAAGCGGGACTAGCGGACCTGAGCTCCTACAATGAGCAGTTCTTC	CASEAGLADLSSYNEQFF
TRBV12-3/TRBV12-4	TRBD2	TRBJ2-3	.	TGTGCCAGCAGTTCGGAACCCGGGACTAGCGGGCCTAGCACAGATACGCAGTATTTT	CASSSEPGTSGPSTDTQYF
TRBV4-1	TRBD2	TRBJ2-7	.	TGCGCCAGCAGCCAAGGCGGGGGGGCGATCTACGAGCAGTACTTC	CASSQGGGAIYEQYF
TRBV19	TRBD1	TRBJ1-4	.	TGTGCCAGTAGAACTCCGGGACAGCTGTTTTTT	CASRTPGQLFF
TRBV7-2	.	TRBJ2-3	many	TGTGCCAGCAGTTATAGCGGTGGGACAGATACGCAGTATTTT	CASSYSGGTDTQYF
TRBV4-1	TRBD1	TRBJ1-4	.	TGCGCCACAACAGGGGAAGTTAATGAAAAACTGTTTTTT	CATTGEVNEKLFF
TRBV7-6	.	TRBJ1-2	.	TGTGCCAGCAGCCCGGAGCATACAGGATCCTATGGCTACACCTTC	CASSPEHTGSYGYTF
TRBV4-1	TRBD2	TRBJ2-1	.	TGCGCCAGCAGCCAAGAGGGGGGGTTCTACAATGAGCAGTTCTTC	CASSQEGGFYNEQFF
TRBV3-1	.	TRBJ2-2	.	TGTGCCAGCGAATCAACGCTGAACACCGGGGAGCTGTTTTTT	CASESTLNTGELFF
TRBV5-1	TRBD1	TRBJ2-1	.	TGCGCCAGCAGCTTGGGAATACAGGGGACCGGCTCCTACAATGAGCAGTTCTTC	CASSLGIQGTGSYNEQFF
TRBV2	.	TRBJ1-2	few	TGTGCCAGCAGTGAATCCGACTATGGCTACACCTTC	CASSESDYGYTF
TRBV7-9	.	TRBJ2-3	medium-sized	TGTGCCAGCAGCTTAGCGAGCGCTTTTGGAGATACGCAGTATTTT	CASSLASAFGDTQYF
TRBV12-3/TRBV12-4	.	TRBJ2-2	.	TGTGCCAGTCCCGACAGGAACACCGGTGAGCTGTTTTTT	CASPDRNTGELFF
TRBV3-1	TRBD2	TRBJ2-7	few	TGTGCCAGCAGCCAAGAAACTAGCGGATCCTACGAGCAGTACTTC	CASSQETSGSYEQYF
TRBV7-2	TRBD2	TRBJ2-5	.	TGTGCCAGCAGCACCGGGACTAGCGGGATTCAAGAGACCCAGTACTTC	CASSTGTSGIQETQYF
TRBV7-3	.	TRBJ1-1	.	TGTGCCAGCAGCTTATTACTCGGGGGGCACATCACTGAAGCTTTCTTT	CASSLLLGGHITEAFF
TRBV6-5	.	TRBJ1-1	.	TGTGCCAGCAGTTATATGACAGGTTGGAACACTGAAGCTTTCTTT	CASSYMTGWNTEAFF
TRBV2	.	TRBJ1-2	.	TGTGCCAGCAGTGAAGGTTCAGGGGCTTCCTATGGCTACACCTTC	CASSEGSGASYGYTF
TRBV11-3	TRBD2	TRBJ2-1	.	TGTGCCAGCAGCTTAGAGTCTAGCGGGGCGTACAATGAGCAGTTCTTC	CASSLESSGAYNEQFF
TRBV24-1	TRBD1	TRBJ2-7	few	TGTGCCACCAGTGATTCCGGACAGGGGTCCTACGAGCAGTACTTC	CATSDSGQGSYEQYF
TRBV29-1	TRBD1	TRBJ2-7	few	TGCAGCGTTGAGAGGGACAGCTCCTACGAGCAGTACTTC	CSVERDSSYEQYF
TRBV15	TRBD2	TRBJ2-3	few	TGTGCCACCAGTGCCGGGGGGGGCCGCACAGATACGCAGTATTTT	CATSAGGGRTDTQYF
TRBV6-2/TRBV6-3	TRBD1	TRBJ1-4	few	TGTGCCAGCGGCATGGGACCGACAGGGGGATATGAAAAACTGTTTTTT	CASGMGPTGGYEKLFF
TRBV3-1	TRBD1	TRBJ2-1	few	TGTGCCAGCAGCCTCGGACAGGGTCGGGGGAATGAGCAGTTCTTC	CASSLGQGRGNEQFF
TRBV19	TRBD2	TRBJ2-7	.	TGTGCCAGCTCGGGACTAGCGGGAGGGAGTCCCTACGAGCAGTACTTC	CASSGLAGGSPYEQYF
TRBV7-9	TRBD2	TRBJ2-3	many	TGTGCCAGCAGCTCGGGACTAGCGGGAGCCACAGATACGCAGTATTTT	CASSSGLAGATDTQYF
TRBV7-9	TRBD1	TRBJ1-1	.	TGTGCCAGCAGCCTGTACAGGGGTGCAGACACTGAAGCTTTCTTT	CASSLYRGADTEAFF
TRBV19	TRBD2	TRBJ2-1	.	TGTGCCAGTAGTCCAGGACTAGCTGTCAATGAGCAGTTCTTC	CASSPGLAVNEQFF
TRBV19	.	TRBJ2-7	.	TGTGCCAGTAGTATCCTACCGGGCCCCTACGAGCAGTACTTC	CASSILPGPYEQYF
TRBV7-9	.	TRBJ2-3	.	TGTGCCAGTCAACGAACGGGACTCGACAAGTATTTT	CASQRTGLDKYF
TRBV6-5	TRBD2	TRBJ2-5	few	TGTGCCAGCAGTATCGGACTAGCGGGGGAAGAGACCCAGTACTTC	CASSIGLAGEETQYF
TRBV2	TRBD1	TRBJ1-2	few	TGTGCCAGCAGTGAAGCTGGCCGGACAGGGAACTATGGCTACACCTTC	CASSEAGRTGNYGYTF
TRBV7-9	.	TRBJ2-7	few	TGTGCCAGCGGACAGTCTTCCTACGAGCAGTACTTC	CASGQSSYEQYF
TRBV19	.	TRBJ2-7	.	TGTGCCAGTAGTATAGGGTATGGAGACAGAACATACGAGCAGTACTTC	CASSIGYGDRTYEQYF
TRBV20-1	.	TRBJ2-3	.	TGCAGTGCCCCGGTGGGGCCGGGCAAGACGCAGTATTTT	CSAPVGPGKTQYF
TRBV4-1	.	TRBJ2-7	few	TGCGCCAGCAGCCAAGGTGCCAGCGGCGAGCAGTACTTC	CASSQGASGEQYF
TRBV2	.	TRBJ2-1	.	TGTGCCAGCAGTGAGGGGACACGCTCCTACAATGAGCAGTTCTTC	CASSEGTRSYNEQFF
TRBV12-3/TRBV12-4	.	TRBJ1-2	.	TGTGCCAGCAGCCAGACATGGGGGTTAGTTGGCTACACATTC	CASSQTWGLVGYTF
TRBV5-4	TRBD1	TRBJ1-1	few	TGTGCCAGCAGCCCCGGGACAGGGGCCGACTTGAACACTGAAGCTTTCTTT	CASSPGTGADLNTEAFF
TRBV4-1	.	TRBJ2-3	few	TGCGCCAGCAGCCAAGAAGGGGTTCCTAGCACAGATACGCAGTATTTT	CASSQEGVPSTDTQYF
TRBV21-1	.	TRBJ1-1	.	TGTGCCAGCAGCAAAGAGGTGAACACTGAAGCTTTCTTT	CASSKEVNTEAFF
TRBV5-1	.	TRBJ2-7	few	TGCGCCAGCAGCTTGATTGGAGCCTACGAGCAGTACTTC	CASSLIGAYEQYF